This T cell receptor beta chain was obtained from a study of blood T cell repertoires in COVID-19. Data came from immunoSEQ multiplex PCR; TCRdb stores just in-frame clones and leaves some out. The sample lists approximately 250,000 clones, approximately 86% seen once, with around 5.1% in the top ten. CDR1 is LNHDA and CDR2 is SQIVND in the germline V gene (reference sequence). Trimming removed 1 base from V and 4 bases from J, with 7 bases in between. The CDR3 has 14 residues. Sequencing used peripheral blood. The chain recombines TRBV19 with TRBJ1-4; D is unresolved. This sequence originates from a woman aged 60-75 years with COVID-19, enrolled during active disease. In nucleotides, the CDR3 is TGTGCCAGTAGTATAGCTGGACTTAATGAAAAACTGTTTTTT. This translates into CASSIAGLNEKLFF.